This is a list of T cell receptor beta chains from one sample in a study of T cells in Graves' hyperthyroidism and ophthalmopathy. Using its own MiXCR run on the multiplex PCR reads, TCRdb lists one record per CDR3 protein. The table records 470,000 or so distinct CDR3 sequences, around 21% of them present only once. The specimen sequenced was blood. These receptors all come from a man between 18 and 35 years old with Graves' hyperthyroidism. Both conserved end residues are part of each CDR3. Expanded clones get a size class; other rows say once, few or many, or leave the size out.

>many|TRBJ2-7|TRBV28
CASSFSGWEQYF
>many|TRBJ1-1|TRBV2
CASRQSEAFF
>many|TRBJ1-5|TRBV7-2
CASSDLEGQPQHF
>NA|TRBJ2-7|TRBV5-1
CASSASTGGYEQYF
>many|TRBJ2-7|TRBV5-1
CASSLLVGGEQYF
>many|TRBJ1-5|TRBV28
CASSAIKQGARQPQHF
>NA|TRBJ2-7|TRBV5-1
CASGPQTGTYEQYF
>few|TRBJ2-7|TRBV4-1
CASSQVLARGTYEQYF
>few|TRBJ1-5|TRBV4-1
CASSQGSQGGHSNQPQHF
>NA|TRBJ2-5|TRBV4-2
CASSRTDTQRGPRGTQYF
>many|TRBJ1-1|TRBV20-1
CSARYGAEAFF
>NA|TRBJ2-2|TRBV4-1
CASSPDGTSGRANTGELFF
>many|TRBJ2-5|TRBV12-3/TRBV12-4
CASTGSGASRETQYF
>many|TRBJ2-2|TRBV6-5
CASSYDGKRRFF
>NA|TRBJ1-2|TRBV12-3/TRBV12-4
CASSLAGRAYGYTF
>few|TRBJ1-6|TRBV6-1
CASSDGPGVGNSPLHF
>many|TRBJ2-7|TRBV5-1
CASSFAGRPEQYF
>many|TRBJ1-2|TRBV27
CASSPGFGDTALYYGYTF
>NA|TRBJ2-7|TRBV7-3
CASSLSVPLSDQYF
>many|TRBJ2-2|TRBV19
CASSIPRDRGLIRELFF
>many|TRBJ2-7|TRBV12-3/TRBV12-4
CASSLSRLPTYEQYF
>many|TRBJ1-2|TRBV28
CASSPILYGYTF
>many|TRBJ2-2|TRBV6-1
CATQGYNGELFF
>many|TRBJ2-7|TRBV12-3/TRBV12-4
CASSSPPRVSEQYF
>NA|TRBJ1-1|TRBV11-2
CASSLAGHTEAFF
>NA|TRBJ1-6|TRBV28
CASSLSANSPLHF
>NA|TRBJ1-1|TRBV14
CASSQPQLNTEAFF
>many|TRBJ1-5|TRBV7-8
CASSLGEGGQPQHF
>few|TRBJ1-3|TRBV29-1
CSARGGFGNTIYF
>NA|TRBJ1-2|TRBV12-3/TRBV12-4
CASSSTAGGTEYGYTF
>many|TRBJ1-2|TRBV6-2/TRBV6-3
CASSYGTYGYTF
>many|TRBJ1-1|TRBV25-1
CASSDGVGEAFF
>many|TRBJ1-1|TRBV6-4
CASGPGGGRLENTEAFF
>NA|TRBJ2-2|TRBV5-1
CASTAGGLTTGELFF
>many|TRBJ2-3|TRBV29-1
CSVMLETAAIDTQYF